The 26 T cell receptor beta chains given below trace back to one sample, sequenced in a study of CD8 T cells in ankylosing spondylitis. TCRdb reprocessed the 5' RACE reads with MiXCR, giving one entry per CDR3 protein. The sample holds approximately 38,000 distinct CDR3 sequences; around 2.8% are singletons and the top ten take approximately 4.5%. Sequencing was done on a sample of blood, either unsorted or a sorted T cell fraction (not recorded which). These receptors were obtained from a male donor with ankylosing spondylitis or in good health (not recorded which).

This clonotype was picked up many times. This sequence joins TRBV9 and TRBJ1-2, with D hard to call. The V gene's germline CDR1 is SGDLS and CDR2 YYNGEE. The CDR3 consists of 15 residues. V lost 2 bases, J lost 2 bases, and 13 bases lay in between. This CDR3 is CASSVSQETNYGYTF. The CDR3 coding sequence is TGTGCCAGCAGCGTCAGCCAGGAGACAAACTATGGCTACACCTTC.

This clonotype was counted only a few times. The V gene is TRBV9, the J gene TRBJ2-5; a weak D match, TRBD2 (6 bases). Between the trimmed V and J ends, which lost 3 bases and 3 bases, there was a span of 15 bases. The CDR3 has 15 residues. The germline V gene has CDR1 SGDLS and CDR2 YYNGEE. In nucleotides, the CDR3 is TGTGCCAGCAGCGCAAAGGAGGGCTGGAAAGAGACCCAGTACTTC. Residues: CASSAKEGWKETQYF. The whole variable domain, filled in from reference TRBV9 and TRBJ2-5, reads DSGVTQTPKHLITATGQRVTLRCSPRSGDLSVYWYQQSLDQGLQFLIQYYNGEERAKGNILERFSAQQFPDLHSELNLSSLELGDSALYFCASSAKEGWKETQYFGPGTRLLVL.

The table lists this clonotype with many counts. V usage is TRBV9 and J usage is TRBJ1-2, with 9 bases aligning to TRBD1. The V gene's germline CDR1 is SGDLS and CDR2 YYNGEE. CDR3 length: 13 amino acids. The J segment lost 4 bases and the V segment lost 3 bases, leaving 1 base of the junction unmatched. The CDR3 sequence is CASSATGGYGYTF. The CDR3 bases are TGTGCCAGCAGCGCGACAGGGGGCTATGGCTACACCTTC.

This clonotype was seen repeatedly, ten times or more. The genes are TRBV9 and TRBJ2-2; tentatively, D is TRBD1 (5 bases). V was shortened by 0 bases and J by 5 bases, with 14 bases between the two germline ends. This CDR3 contains 16 residues. Germline CDR1 is SGDLS and CDR2 is YYNGEE. The CDR3: CASSVDQGRRTGELFF. The CDR3 nucleotides read TGTGCCAGCAGCGTAGACCAGGGAAGGCGGACCGGGGAGCTGTTTTTT.

The chain joins TRBV9 to TRBJ2-1, with 10 bases lining up with TRBD2. CDR1 is SGDLS, CDR2 YYNGEE, per germline. This CDR3 comprises 17 residues. J was trimmed by 4 bases and V by 4 bases; bases with no gene match: 11. This CDR3 reads CASSPLTSGKFYNEQFF. Here the CDR3 DNA reads TGTGCCAGCAGCCCGCTTACTAGCGGGAAGTTTTACAATGAGCAGTTCTTC.

This clonotype was seen many times. CDR3 in DNA: TGTGCCAGCAGCGTAGCGGGGGGCGCGGGTACCGGGGAGCTGTTTTTT. Encoded protein: CASSVAGGAGTGELFF. This chain joins TRBV9 and TRBJ2-2; D is perhaps TRBD2 (7 bases). The germline gives CDR1 SGDLS, CDR2 YYNGEE. Between the trimmed V and J ends, which lost 0 bases and 5 bases, there was a span of 14 bases. This CDR3 is built from 16 residues.

This clonotype was observed many times. CDR3 amino acids: CASSVKAGEYGDTQYF. Here the CDR3 DNA reads TGTGCCAGCAGCGTAAAGGCGGGAGAGTACGGAGATACGCAGTATTTT. The chain uses TRBV9 and TRBJ2-3; 7 positions match TRBD2. The germline V gene encodes CDR1 SGDLS and CDR2 YYNGEE. The CDR3 extends over 16 amino acids. Trimming removed 1 base from V and 5 bases from J; junction bases left unmatched: 10.

This clonotype came up many times. This sequence joins TRBV9 and TRBJ1-6, with 9 bases fitting TRBD1. CDR3 length: 16 residues. The V gene's germline CDR1 is SGDLS and CDR2 YYNGEE. J lost 9 bases, V lost 4 bases, and 11 bases had no gene match. The DNA for the CDR3 is TGTGCCAGCAGCCCAACTACGGGACAGGGTTTTTCACCCCTCCACTTT. Protein product: CASSPTTGQGFSPLHF.

This clonotype was counted many times. CDR3 region: CASSVDRGQGYGYTF. The CDR3 nucleotides are TGTGCCAGCAGCGTAGACAGGGGTCAGGGATATGGCTACACCTTC. The chain combines TRBV9 with TRBJ1-2, with 7 bases aligning to TRBD1. Germline CDR1 is SGDLS and CDR2 is YYNGEE. The CDR3 consists of 15 residues. The junction had 7 bases not matched to a gene; V was cut back by 0 bases and J by 5 bases.

The table lists this clonotype with many counts. Here the CDR3 DNA reads TGTGCCAGCAGCGTACGCGGGAGTGCAGATACGCAGTATTTT. This translates into CASSVRGSADTQYF. The V gene is TRBV9, the J gene TRBJ2-3, with 7 bases fitting TRBD2. With V trimmed by 1 base and J by 4 bases, 3 bases remained unmatched. Germline V CDR1 and CDR2: SGDLS, YYNGEE. CDR3 length equals 14 residues.

This clonotype was seen repeatedly, ten times or more. The rearrangement joins TRBV9 to TRBJ2-5; D may be TRBD2 (5 bases). This CDR3 has 14 amino acids. Germline V lookup: CDR1 SGDLS, CDR2 YYNGEE. V dropped 4 bases and J dropped 2 bases, with 12 bases sitting between them. CDR3 sequence (DNA): TGTGCCAGCAGCTCGTTATCGGGACAAGAGACCCAGTACTTC. It codes for CASSSLSGQETQYF.

In this sample, this clonotype turned up many times. The chain recombines TRBV9 with TRBJ2-1; 9 positions match TRBD2. V was pared by 3 bases and J by 8 bases, with 9 bases of the junction left unmatched. The CDR3 totals 15 residues. The germline V gene has CDR1 SGDLS and CDR2 YYNGEE. The DNA for the CDR3 is TGTGCCAGCAGCGGTAGCGGGAGCCCCTCGGATGAGCAGTTCTTC. Translation gives CASSGSGSPSDEQFF.

This sequence joins TRBV9 and TRBJ2-6; D possibly uses TRBD1 or TRBD2 (6 bases each). Germline V CDR1 and CDR2: SGDLS, YYNGEE. V shed 3 bases and J shed 6 bases, with 13 bases lying between them. The CDR3 spans 15 residues. The CDR3 DNA reads TGTGCCAGCAGCGGGGGGGCTCTCCAGGCCAACGTCCTGACTTTC. This sequence encodes CASSGGALQANVLTF.

This clonotype was recorded many times. The chain joins TRBV9 to TRBJ2-7; D is possibly TRBD1 or TRBD2 (5 bases each). The CDR3 loop spans 14 amino acids. Germline V gene sequence: CDR1 SGDLS, CDR2 YYNGEE. V lost 3 bases to trimming and J lost 0 bases, with 10 bases between them. The CDR3: CASSGDPPSYEQYF. DNA of the CDR3: TGTGCCAGCAGCGGGGACCCTCCCTCCTACGAGCAGTACTTC.

This clonotype was seen ten or more times. The rearrangement links TRBV9 to TRBJ2-2; D gene uncertain. Looked up from germline, CDR1 is SGDLS and CDR2 is YYNGEE. The CDR3 extends over 14 amino acids. Trimming removed 6 bases at V and 6 bases at J, with 15 bases between. DNA of the CDR3: TGTGCCAGCAAAGAGACTCCCTCCCCCGGGGAGCTGTTTTTT. Its translation: CASKETPSPGELFF. Supplemented by reference TRBV9 and TRBJ2-2, the full variable domain reads DSGVTQTPKHLITATGQRVTLRCSPRSGDLSVYWYQQSLDQGLQFLIQYYNGEERAKGNILERFSAQQFPDLHSELNLSSLELGDSALYFCASKETPSPGELFFGEGSRLTVL.

This clonotype was seen many times. This chain connects TRBV9 to TRBJ2-1; D unresolved. CDR1 is SGDLS, CDR2 YYNGEE, per germline. The V end was cut by 5 bases, the J end by 5 bases, with 5 bases between. The CDR3 totals 11 residues. Written as DNA, the CDR3 is TGTGCCAGCAGTCGCGACAATGAGCAGTTCTTC. Amino acids: CASSRDNEQFF.

This clonotype was seen many times. This chain connects TRBV9 to TRBJ2-3; D remains unclear. CDR1 and CDR2 (germline): SGDLS, YYNGEE. The CDR3 runs to 13 residues. V lost 0 bases and J 4 bases, leaving 6 bases between the germline ends. CDR3 in DNA: TGTGCCAGCAGCGTAGTCATAGCAGATACGCAGTATTTT. This codes for CASSVVIADTQYF.

This clonotype has ten or more counts. The rearrangement uses TRBV9 and TRBJ1-2; 9 bases line up with TRBD1. Looked up from germline, CDR1 is SGDLS and CDR2 is YYNGEE. This CDR3 region has 15 residues. The trim removed 3 bases at V and 1 base at J, leaving 4 bases unmatched. The CDR3 nucleotides are TGTGCCAGCAGCGCGGGGACAGGGTTTAACTATGGCTACACCTTC. Translation gives CASSAGTGFNYGYTF.

The table lists this clonotype with many counts. For the CDR3, the DNA is TGTGCCAGCAGCGTAGAGTCTGAGCAAGAGACCCAGTACTTC. This codes for CASSVESEQETQYF. V is TRBV9 and J is TRBJ2-5; D ambiguous. The CDR3 covers 14 residues. CDR1 and CDR2 from the germline V gene are SGDLS and YYNGEE. Trimming shortened V by 0 bases and J by 2 bases, and 8 bases separated the two germline ends.

This clonotype was seen many times. This rearrangement joins TRBV9 to TRBJ1-3, with D perhaps TRBD1 (6 bases). Trimming shortened V by 4 bases and J by 4 bases, and 12 bases separated the two germline ends. The germline CDR1 and CDR2 sequences are SGDLS and YYNGEE. CDR3 length: 14 residues. The CDR3: CASSPGQIGNTIYF. CDR3 coding DNA: TGTGCCAGCAGCCCCGGACAGATAGGAAACACCATATATTTT.

This clonotype was picked up many times. The chain joins TRBV9 to TRBJ2-3; no clear D. Germline assignment: CDR1 SGDLS and CDR2 YYNGEE. Deletions cut 1 base from V and 2 bases from J, with 5 bases between. The CDR3 spans 13 residues. CDR3 sequence reads: CASSVTHTDTQYF. The CDR3 DNA reads as TGTGCCAGCAGCGTAACCCACACAGATACGCAGTATTTT.

This clonotype showed up many times. CDR3 in DNA: TGTGCCAGCAGCGCCAAGGAGGGGGGTCGGGGCTCCGGCACCATATATTTT. It translates to CASSAKEGGRGSGTIYF. V is TRBV9 and J is TRBJ1-3; a possible D gene is TRBD1 (6 bases). This CDR3 comprises 17 residues. Germline CDR1 and CDR2: SGDLS and YYNGEE. Between the trimmed V and J ends, which lost 3 bases and 9 bases, there was a span of 25 bases.

There are many counts of this clonotype. This chain uses TRBV9 with TRBJ1-6; D perhaps matches TRBD1 (6 bases). CDR1 is SGDLS and CDR2 is YYNGEE in the germline V gene. The CDR3 has 17 amino acids. The V end lost 0 bases, the J end lost 3 bases, and 13 bases lay between the germline ends. CDR3 residues: CASSVGLDSNYNSPLHF. The CDR3 nucleotides are TGTGCCAGCAGCGTAGGTTTGGACAGCAACTATAATTCACCCCTCCACTTT.

Ten or more counts support this clonotype. The chain employs TRBV9 and TRBJ2-1, with TRBD2 identical over 10 bases. Unmatched junction bases numbered 5, after V lost 2 bases and J lost 6 bases. In germline, CDR1 is SGDLS, CDR2 YYNGEE. The CDR3 loop spans 15 amino acids. The CDR3 reads CASSVTSGTPNEQFF. CDR3 DNA: TGTGCCAGCAGCGTCACTAGCGGGACCCCCAATGAGCAGTTCTTC.

The table lists this clonotype with many counts. CDR3 residues: CASSASGTGIHEQYF. CDR3 sequence (DNA): TGTGCCAGCAGCGCCTCCGGGACAGGGATCCACGAGCAGTACTTC. This chain connects TRBV9 to TRBJ2-7, with 9 bases matching TRBD1. The germline V gene encodes CDR1 SGDLS and CDR2 YYNGEE. The V and J ends lost 3 bases and 5 bases, in that order; junction bases with no gene match: 9. This CDR3 has 15 residues.

V gene TRBV9 combines with J gene TRBJ2-4; possible D gene TRBD2, 6 bases. The CDR3 has 15 residues. The ends were cut back, 3 bases at V and 9 bases at J, with 19 bases in the middle. Germline values: CDR1 SGDLS, CDR2 YYNGEE. CDR3 coding DNA: TGTGCCAGCAGCGACCGGGACTCCCGTTCAGGCATTCAGTACTTC. This sequence encodes CASSDRDSRSGIQYF.